This T cell receptor beta chain emerged from a study of cytomegalovirus exposure and HLA in healthy donors. The study's findings and limits: Apart from CMV serostatus, no immune exposure information was available.

Details on this clone: Antigen: not known.

13 Jbeta primers and 60 Vbeta primers were used for the PCR. Here immunoSEQ multiplex PCR was the method, and the copy in TCRdb shows in-frame clones only, minus some. The sample holds about 120,000 clones, roughly 82% seen once. The CDR3 is 14 residues long. Germline-derived CDR1 and CDR2 are SGHAT and FQNNGV. V was cut by 5 bases and J by 3 bases, with 11 bases left in between. The material sequenced was PBMCs. The chain has TRBV11-2 and TRBJ1-3, with D unclear. The TCR was taken from a male donor in good health and CMV-seropositive. This CDR3 is CASSPFTVGNTIYF. In nucleotides, the CDR3 is TGTGCCAGCAGCCCCTTTACAGTTGGAAACACCATATATTTT.